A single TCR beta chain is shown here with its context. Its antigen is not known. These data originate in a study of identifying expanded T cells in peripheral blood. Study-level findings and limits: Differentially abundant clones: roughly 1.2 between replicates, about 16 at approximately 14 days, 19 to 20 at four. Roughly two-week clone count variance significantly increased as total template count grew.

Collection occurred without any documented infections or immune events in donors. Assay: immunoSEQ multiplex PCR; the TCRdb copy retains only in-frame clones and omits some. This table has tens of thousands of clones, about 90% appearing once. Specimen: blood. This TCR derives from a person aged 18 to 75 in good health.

CDR3 loop: CAWSVERGRGTTNEKLFF. In nucleotides, the CDR3 is TGTGCCTGGAGTGTTGAGAGGGGGCGGGGGACGACTAATGAAAAACTGTTTTTT. The chain is built from TRBV30 and TRBJ1-4, with 7 positions matching TRBD1. Losses at the gene ends were 0 bases for V and 2 bases for J; bases not matched to a gene: 12. The V gene's germline CDR1 is GTSNPN and CDR2 SVGIG (reference sequence). CDR3 length: 18 residues. The complete variable domain, with remaining parts taken from reference TRBV30 and TRBJ1-4, reads SQTIHQWPATLVQPVGSPLSLECTVEGTSNPNLYWYRQAAGRGLQLLFYSVGIGQISSEVPQNLSASRPQDRQFILSSKKLLLSDSGFYLCAWSVERGRGTTNEKLFFGSGTQLSVL.